These 23 T cell receptor beta chains came from one sample sequenced in a study of shared T cell receptors in the human thymus. Measured with immunoSEQ multiplex PCR; TCRdb has only the in-frame clones, and not every one. The repertoire includes some 640,000 clones, 70% to 90% of them detected once, and about 0.0094% sits in the top ten. The same data also contributed to another study, on human thymus T cells.

Material for sequencing was thymocytes. The receptors come from a boy younger than two with a congenital heart defect.

CDR3 DNA sequence: TGCGCCAGCAGCCAAGATCGGGTGGCGTCCGGGGGGGTATACAATGAGCAGTTCTTC. Its protein is CASSQDRVASGGVYNEQFF. The V call is TRBV4-3, the J call TRBJ2-1; 8 bases fit TRBD2. Germline CDR1 is LGHNA and CDR2 is YSLEER. After removal of 0 bases from V and 4 bases from J, the junction contained 14 bases not matched to a gene. The CDR3 is 19 residues long.

This clone came up a few times. The chain uses TRBV5-6 and TRBJ1-2; 9 bases line up with TRBD1. The germline CDR1 and CDR2 sequences are SGHDT and YYEEEE. The CDR3 consists of 17 residues. V was pared by 4 bases and J by 2 bases, with 12 bases of the junction left unmatched. The CDR3 region has the DNA TGTGCCAGCAGCCGTTACAGGGGGCCTGGGGCAAACTATGGCTACACCTTC. It specifies CASSRYRGPGANYGYTF.

This clone occurred once. The V call is TRBV25-1, the J call TRBJ1-2; possible D gene TRBD1, 6 bases. V was trimmed by 2 bases and J by 4 bases, leaving 11 bases between them. Germline loops: CDR1 MGHDK, CDR2 SYGVNS. The CDR3 has 14 amino acids. The CDR3 here is CASSEPHRAYGYTF. In nucleotides, the CDR3 is TGTGCCAGCAGTGAACCCCACAGGGCCTATGGCTACACCTTC.

This clone was seen a few times. DNA of the CDR3: TGCGCCAGCAGCCAAAAGACCCTAGCGGAAACCACCGGGGAGCTGTTTTTT. As protein: CASSQKTLAETTGELFF. The rearrangement joins TRBV4-3 to TRBJ2-2; TRBD2 matches 7 bases. The ends lost 2 bases at V and 4 bases at J; junction bases unmatched: 10. The V gene's germline CDR1 is LGHNA and CDR2 YSLEER. The CDR3 is 17 residues long.

The chain employs TRBV6-5 and TRBJ2-1, with D perhaps matching TRBD1 (6 bases). Germline V lookup: CDR1 MNHEY, CDR2 SVGAGI. This CDR3 contains 15 residues. V lost 6 bases and J lost 6, with 18 bases in between. The CDR3 sequence: CASSPQGAQANEQFF. CDR3 in DNA: TGTGCCAGCAGCCCACAGGGAGCGCAGGCCAATGAGCAGTTCTTC.

The chain joins TRBV9 to TRBJ2-7; weak D call: TRBD1 (5 bases). Germline CDR1 is SGDLS and CDR2 is YYNGEE. The CDR3 spans 14 residues. V was shortened by 0 bases and J by 4 bases, with 11 bases between the two germline ends. CDR3 coding DNA: TGTGCCAGCAGCGTAGATCAGGGTCGATACGAGCAGTACTTC. Translation gives CASSVDQGRYEQYF.

The chain recombines TRBV14 with TRBJ1-3; D possibly corresponds to TRBD1 (5 bases). Germline V gene data show CDR1 as SGHDN and CDR2 as FVKESK. V was clipped by 4 bases and J by 3 bases, with 10 bases between them. This CDR3 spans 14 amino acids. CDR3 nucleotide sequence: TGTGCCAGCAGCCGCCAGGGTGGTGGAAACACCATATATTTT. Protein: CASSRQGGGNTIYF.

The chain recombines TRBV28 with TRBJ1-5; D call uncertain. The CDR3 sequence is 15 residues long. V was shortened by 2 bases and J by 2 bases, with 10 bases between the two germline ends. Germline lookup yields CDR1 MDHEN and CDR2 SYDVKM. The chain's CDR3 is CASSLKAARNQPQHF. For the CDR3, the DNA is TGTGCCAGCAGTTTAAAGGCGGCCCGCAATCAGCCCCAGCATTTT.

In this sample, this clone turned up once. The chain combines TRBV5-8 with TRBJ2-3, with no clear D. CDR1 is SGHTS and CDR2 is YDEGEE in the germline V gene. V was clipped by 2 bases and J by 5 bases, with 12 bases between them. The length of the CDR3 is 14 residues. This CDR3 is CASSFIFRRDTQYF. Here the CDR3 DNA reads TGTGCCAGCAGCTTTATCTTTCGGAGAGATACGCAGTATTTT.

The rearrangement links TRBV6-5 to TRBJ1-1; tentatively, D is TRBD1 (5 bases). The CDR3 is 14 residues long. CDR1 is MNHEY and CDR2 is SVGAGI in the germline V gene. The V and J ends lost 7 bases and 1 base respectively, with 13 bases between them. The CDR3 DNA reads TGTGCCAGCACCGTAATAGGACAGAACACTGAAGCTTTCTTT. It yields the protein CASTVIGQNTEAFF.

The rearrangement joins TRBV5-1 to TRBJ2-7; TRBD2 might be the D (5 bases). CDR3 length: 14 amino acids. V lost 3 bases and J 4 bases, leaving 14 bases between the germline ends. Germline V CDR1 and CDR2: SGHRS, YFSETQ. CDR3 nucleotides: TGCGCCAGCAGCTCCAGACCCGGGAAGTACGAGCAGTACTTC. It yields the protein CASSSRPGKYEQYF.

The rearrangement joins TRBV10-2 to TRBJ2-1; the D gene is possibly TRBD2 (6 bases). The germline V gene encodes CDR1 WSHSY and CDR2 SAAADI. The CDR3 is 18 residues long. The V gene lost 6 bases and the J gene lost 0 bases, with 21 bases spanning the gap. The chain's CDR3 is CASREGSSGPSSYNEQFF. CDR3 nucleotides: TGCGCCAGCAGGGAGGGGAGTAGCGGCCCTAGCTCCTACAATGAGCAGTTCTTC.

V and J are TRBV28 and TRBJ2-7, with 10 bases fitting TRBD2. V lost 2 bases, J lost 5 bases, and 15 bases stayed unmatched. CDR1 and CDR2 from the germline V gene are MDHEN and SYDVKM. The CDR3 sequence is 18 residues long. The DNA for the CDR3 is TGTGCCAGCAGTTTACACACACCGAGCGGGAGGGCCGGGAACGAGCAGTACTTC. Its protein product is CASSLHTPSGRAGNEQYF. Combining the CDR3 with reference TRBV28 and TRBJ2-7 gives the whole variable domain DVKVTQSSRYLVKRTGEKVFLECVQDMDHENMFWYRQDPGLGLRLIYFSYDVKMKEKGDIPEGYSVSREKKERFSLILESASTNQTSMYLCASSLHTPSGRAGNEQYFGPGTRLTVT.

The J gene is TRBJ1-1, the V gene TRBV7-4; tentatively, D is TRBD1 (5 bases). The CDR3 spans 15 residues. Trimming stripped 0 bases from V and 3 bases from J, with 11 bases between. The germline V gene has CDR1 SGHVT and CDR2 SQSDAQ. CDR3 residues: CASSLAGGGYTEAFF. The CDR3, as DNA: TGTGCCAGCAGCTTAGCCGGGGGGGGGTACACTGAAGCTTTCTTT.

The chain recombines TRBV11-2 with TRBJ2-7; TRBD1 agrees at 8 bases. Trimming removed 5 bases from V and 2 bases from J; junction bases left unmatched: 8. Germline V gene data show CDR1 as SGHAT and CDR2 as FQNNGV. The CDR3 loop spans 15 amino acids. This chain's CDR3 is CASSETTGGPYEQYF. The DNA for the CDR3 is TGTGCCAGCAGCGAGACCACAGGGGGTCCCTACGAGCAGTACTTC.

This clone was counted once. The V gene is TRBV27, the J gene TRBJ2-2; TRBD1 matches at 9 bases. Germline lookup yields CDR1 MNHEY and CDR2 SMNVEV (reference sequence). The CDR3 runs 20 residues. Unmatched junction bases numbered 22, after V lost 6 bases and J lost 5 bases. The CDR3, as DNA: TGTGCCAGCAGCCTACCAAATCAACCCGGGACAGGGAGGAGAACCGGGGAGCTGTTTTTT. This gives the protein CASSLPNQPGTGRRTGELFF.

The rearrangement uses TRBV28 and TRBJ1-2; 9 bases are shared with TRBD1. J was trimmed by 4 bases and V by 1 base; bases with no gene match: 13. This CDR3 is 18 amino acids long. In germline, CDR1 is MDHEN, CDR2 SYDVKM. CDR3 coding DNA: TGTGCCAGCAGTTTATCCAAGCGACAGGGGGAGGCAATCTATGGCTACACCTTC. Amino acids: CASSLSKRQGEAIYGYTF.

The J gene is TRBJ1-2, the V gene TRBV14; D uncertain. V lost 4 bases and J lost 8, with 14 bases in between. The CDR3 runs 13 residues. Germline loops: CDR1 SGHDN, CDR2 FVKESK. The CDR3 reads CASSPGLVRGYTF. In DNA form, the CDR3 reads TGTGCCAGCAGCCCCGGACTTGTTCGGGGCTACACCTTC.

The rearrangement links TRBV27 to TRBJ1-2; 9 bases match TRBD1. The germline V gene encodes CDR1 MNHEY and CDR2 SMNVEV (reference sequence). This CDR3 spans 18 amino acids. With V trimmed by 2 bases and J by 4 bases, 14 bases remained unmatched. In nucleotides, the CDR3 is TGTGCCAGCAGTTTAACAGGGACAGGGAAAGATGCCCGCTATGGCTACACCTTC. The encoded protein is CASSLTGTGKDARYGYTF.

The chain recombines TRBV10-1 with TRBJ2-2; 9 positions match TRBD1. Losses at the gene ends were 6 bases for V and 1 base for J; bases not matched to a gene: 6. CDR1 WNHNN and CDR2 SYGVQD come from the germline V gene (reference sequence). The CDR3 loop spans 16 amino acids. The chain's CDR3 is CASRDRDRVNTGELFF. CDR3 coding DNA: TGCGCCAGCAGAGACCGGGACAGGGTGAACACCGGGGAGCTGTTTTTT.

The V and J genes are TRBV18 and TRBJ2-3, with no clear D. CDR3 length equals 15 residues. Germline V gives CDR1 KGHSH, CDR2 LQKENI. The V gene lost 3 bases and the J gene lost 2 bases, with 12 bases spanning the gap. The CDR3 loop reads CASSPVAGSTDTQYF. The CDR3 nucleotides read TGTGCCAGCTCACCCGTTGCAGGATCCACAGATACGCAGTATTTT.

This chain joins TRBV7-9 and TRBJ2-5; 8 bases map to TRBD2. The closer fit of TRBJ2-7 to the DNA end suggests the J call may be wrong. Per germline, CDR1 SEHNR and CDR2 FQNEAQ (reference sequence). CDR3 length equals 19 residues. CDR3 in amino acids: CASSLGGAAGVSPTYEQYF. The CDR3 region has the DNA TGTGCCAGCAGCTTAGGAGGAGCAGCGGGGGTTTCCCCAACCTACGAGCAGTACTTC.

The V gene is TRBV15, the J gene TRBJ2-5, with D possibly TRBD2 on 6 matching bases. Germline-derived CDR1 and CDR2 are LNHNV and YYDKDF (reference sequence). Trimming took off 3 bases at V and 2 bases at J, with 19 bases between the two ends. The CDR3 consists of 17 residues. The CDR3 sequence: CATSSNQGVGGQETQYF. The CDR3 DNA is TGTGCCACCAGCAGCAATCAGGGTGTGGGGGGTCAAGAGACCCAGTACTTC.